What follows are 6 T cell receptor beta chains derived from one specimen sequenced in a study of pediatric ulcerative colitis. Here immunoSEQ multiplex PCR was the method, and the copy in TCRdb shows in-frame clones only, minus some. The sample shows about 36,000 clones, around three quarters of them seen only once. Rectal tissue came from one to two pinch biopsies taken at colonoscopy. The sample consisted of gut tissue. These receptors were collected from a boy between 10 and 17 years old with moderate ulcerative colitis.

The chain has TRBV5-4 and TRBJ2-3; 7 bases fit TRBD2. The CDR3 contains 15 residues. Per the germline V gene, CDR1 is SGHNT and CDR2 is YYREEE (reference sequence). Unmatched junction bases numbered 6, after V lost 4 bases and J lost 1 base. CDR3 nucleotides: TGTGCCAGCAGCCGTGATCGGGGGGGCACAGATACGCAGTATTTT. Protein sequence: CASSRDRGGTDTQYF.

This clone was observed once. The CDR3 spells CASSFTGGGTGELFF. In DNA form, the CDR3 reads TGTGCCAGCAGCTTCACAGGGGGCGGGACCGGGGAGCTGTTTTTT. The chain combines TRBV13 with TRBJ2-2, with 9 bases fitting TRBD1. In germline, CDR1 is PRHDT, CDR2 FYEKMQ (reference sequence). V shed 3 bases and J 5 bases; nucleotides not matched to a gene: 4. CDR3 length: 15 amino acids.

This clone showed up just a few times. The chain links TRBV7-9 to TRBJ2-5, with 7 bases lining up with TRBD2. Germline V CDR1 and CDR2: SEHNR, FQNEAQ (reference sequence). The V and J ends lost 5 bases and 5 bases, in that order; junction bases with no gene match: 14. This CDR3 region has 16 residues. CDR3 nucleotide sequence: TGTGCCAGCAGCCCGGAAGATGGGGGGGTCTTGGAGACCCAGTACTTC. Translation: CASSPEDGGVLETQYF.

The chain carries TRBV28 and TRBJ2-3; unclear D gene. In germline, CDR1 is MDHEN, CDR2 SYDVKM. V was shortened by 3 bases and J by 2 bases, with 9 bases between the two germline ends. This CDR3 has 14 amino acids. DNA for the CDR3: TGTGCCAGCAGTTTGACTGCCCTCACAGATACGCAGTATTTT. Encoded protein: CASSLTALTDTQYF.

V gene TRBV18 combines with J gene TRBJ1-1, with unresolved D. The CDR3 consists of 16 residues. Germline V gene data show CDR1 as KGHSH and CDR2 as LQKENI. Deletions cut 2 bases from V and 5 bases from J, with 18 bases between. In DNA form, the CDR3 reads TGTGCCAGCTCACCAAGTACTGGGGAGCCGAGAACTGAAGCTTTCTTT. Protein sequence: CASSPSTGEPRTEAFF.

The chain's CDR3 is CASSITGKGTF. The DNA for the CDR3 is TGTGCCAGCAGTATCACAGGGAAAGGGACCTTC. This chain connects TRBV28 to TRBJ1-2; the D gene is possibly TRBD1 (6 bases). Germline V gene sequence: CDR1 MDHEN, CDR2 SYDVKM. V was clipped by 5 bases and J by 14 bases, with 15 bases between them. This CDR3 contains 11 residues.